This T cell receptor beta chain was identified in a study of technical replicates of blood from four donors. Trimming removed 5 bases at V and 1 base at J, with 11 bases between. This CDR3 has 15 residues. CDR1 and CDR2 from the germline V gene are PRHDT and FYEKMQ (reference sequence). Profiled with immunoSEQ multiplex PCR; TCRdb holds only in-frame clones, not every one. The sample holds about 100,000 clones, roughly 95% seen once. Sequenced material: T cells isolated from PBMCs. This chain links TRBV13 with TRBJ2-2; D call uncertain. This receptor was taken from a human donor in good health. This CDR3 reads CASSQTYKNTGELFF. Written as DNA, the CDR3 is TGTGCCAGCAGCCAGACTTACAAGAACACCGGGGAGCTGTTTTTT.